This TCR beta chain was captured in a study of shared clonotypes between healthy human individuals. From germline, CDR1 is SGHTA and CDR2 FQGTGA. The CDR3 extends over 16 amino acids. J lost 7 bases, V lost 5 bases, and 13 bases had no gene match. TCRdb keeps only in-frame clones here, not all; method: immunoSEQ multiplex PCR. The data show over 2 million clones, roughly 90% seen once. The sequencing input was naive CD4+ T cells from PBMCs. Subset reported: CD45RA+ positively selected. The V gene is TRBV7-3, the J gene TRBJ2-2, with TRBD1 matching over 7 bases. The receptor was derived from a man aged 18 to 30 in good health. Some clones in this sample may be carry-over from other donors' samples. This CDR3 is CASSPTGARTGGELFF. Written as DNA, the CDR3 is TGTGCCAGCAGCCCTACTGGAGCAAGGACAGGCGGGGAGCTGTTTTTT.